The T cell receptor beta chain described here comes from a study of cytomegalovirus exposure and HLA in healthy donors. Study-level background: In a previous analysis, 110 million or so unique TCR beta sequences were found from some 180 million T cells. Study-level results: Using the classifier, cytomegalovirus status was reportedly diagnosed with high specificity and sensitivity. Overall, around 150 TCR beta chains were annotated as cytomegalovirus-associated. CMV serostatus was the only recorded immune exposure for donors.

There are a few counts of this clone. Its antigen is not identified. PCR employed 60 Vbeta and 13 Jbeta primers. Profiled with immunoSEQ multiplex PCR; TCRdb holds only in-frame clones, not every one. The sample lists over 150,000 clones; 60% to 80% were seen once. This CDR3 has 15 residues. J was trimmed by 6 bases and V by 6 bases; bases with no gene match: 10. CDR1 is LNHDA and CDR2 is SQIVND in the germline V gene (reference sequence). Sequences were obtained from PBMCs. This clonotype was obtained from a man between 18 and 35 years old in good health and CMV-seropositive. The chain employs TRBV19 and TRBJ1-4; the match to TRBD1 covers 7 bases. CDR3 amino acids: CASRKNRGGYEKLFF. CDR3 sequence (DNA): TGTGCCAGTAGGAAAAACAGGGGAGGATATGAAAAACTGTTTTTT.